This T cell receptor (beta chain) stems from a study of cytomegalovirus exposure and HLA in healthy donors. Note on this clone: Its specificity is not known.

This CDR3 region has 15 residues. With 4 bases clipped from V and 2 bases from J, the junction kept 5 bases outside the gene matches. Germline CDR1 reads SGHDT; CDR2 reads YYEEEE. 13 Jbeta primers and 60 Vbeta primers were used for the PCR. This table comes from immunoSEQ multiplex PCR, and its TCRdb copy is limited to in-frame clones, with some not included. Of roughly 110,000 clones in the sample, around 77% were seen once. Findings and limits, study-wide: Among the CMV-associated chains, three were confirmed in vitro as specific for CMV antigens. Per a prior analysis, the majority of TCR beta V segments were productive roughly 90% or roughly 30% of the time. Some TCR beta chains (about 180 of them) were listed as cytomegalovirus-associated. In a later analysis, most CMV-associated TCR beta chains appeared HLA-restricted.

Source material: PBMCs. The chain couples TRBV5-6 to TRBJ1-2; 10 bases align to TRBD1. This clonotype originated in a woman between 25 and 40 years old in good health and CMV-seropositive. In DNA, the CDR3 is TGTGCCAGCAGCCCCGGACAGGGGGGGAACTATGGCTACACCTTC. It is translated as CASSPGQGGNYGYTF.